A selection of T cell receptor beta chains follows, all from one sample in a study of CD8 T cells in ankylosing spondylitis. Via MiXCR, TCRdb re-called the 5' RACE reads, giving one row per CDR3 protein. This table has about 250,000 distinct CDR3 sequences, approximately 30% appearing once. Material for sequencing was blood, either unsorted or a sorted T cell fraction (not recorded which). These receptors came from a male donor with ankylosing spondylitis or in good health (not recorded which). CDR3s include the opening cysteine and the closing phenylalanine or tryptophan. The D gene is left open where the match is weak. Part of the rows lack a size; the others show once, few, many or a class for expanded clones.

v_call	clone_size	d_call	j_call	cdr3_aa	cdr3_nt
TRBV20-1	few	.	TRBJ2-1	CSAPGGQAKDNEQFF	TGCAGTGCCCCGGGGGGCCAAGCTAAGGACAATGAGCAGTTCTTC
TRBV5-1	.	.	TRBJ2-5	CASSLGRGTKQETQYF	TGCGCCAGCAGCTTAGGTAGGGGGACAAAACAAGAGACCCAGTACTTC
TRBV9	.	.	TRBJ1-1	CASSATDGLNTEAFF	TGTGCCAGCAGCGCAACGGACGGTCTGAACACTGAAGCTTTCTTT
TRBV29-1	few	.	TRBJ2-5	CSVGPKRFLGETQYF	TGCAGCGTTGGCCCCAAAAGGTTCCTCGGTGAGACCCAGTACTTC
TRBV20-1	.	.	TRBJ1-1	CSARSMGDTEAFF	TGCAGTGCTAGATCTATGGGGGACACTGAAGCTTTCTTT
TRBV7-2	few	.	TRBJ1-4	CASSQTGPRIEKLFF	TGTGCCAGCAGTCAAACAGGTCCCCGGATTGAAAAACTGTTTTTT
TRBV20-1	many	.	TRBJ2-7	CSARVQNSYEQYF	TGCAGTGCTAGAGTTCAGAACTCCTACGAGCAGTACTTC
TRBV28	.	TRBD2	TRBJ2-3	CASNSGGAMDTQYF	TGTGCCAGCAACTCCGGGGGGGCCATGGATACGCAGTATTTT
TRBV12-3/TRBV12-4	.	.	TRBJ2-7	CASSFGSTYEQYF	TGTGCCAGCAGTTTCGGATCGACCTACGAGCAGTACTTC
TRBV10-1	few	TRBD1	TRBJ2-7	CASSEGGSSYEQYF	TGCGCCAGCAGTGAAGGGGGCAGCTCCTACGAGCAGTACTTC
TRBV30	few	TRBD1	TRBJ2-2	CAWRLPDRGKTGELFF	TGTGCCTGGAGGCTCCCGGACAGGGGGAAAACCGGGGAGCTGTTTTTT
TRBV20-1	once	TRBD1	TRBJ2-7	CSAMTGENYEQYF	TGCAGTGCTATGACAGGGGAGAATTACGAGCAGTACTTC
TRBV12-3/TRBV12-4	.	.	TRBJ2-7	CASSDTGVYEQYF	TGTGCCAGCAGTGATACAGGTGTCTACGAGCAGTACTTC
TRBV29-1	many	TRBD1	TRBJ2-7	CSVEGPGQYEQYF	TGCAGCGTTGAAGGTCCGGGACAGTACGAGCAGTACTTC
TRBV10-3	few	.	TRBJ1-6	CATGGALNSPLHF	TGTGCCACGGGAGGTGCCCTCAATTCACCCCTCCACTTT
TRBV18	.	TRBD1	TRBJ2-1	CASLPRDSSYNEQFF	TGTGCCAGCTTACCTCGGGACAGCAGTTACAATGAGCAGTTCTTC
TRBV6-5	.	.	TRBJ2-5	CASSYSTSLETQYF	TGTGCCAGCAGTTACTCGACCTCCCTGGAGACCCAGTACTTC
TRBV10-2	few	.	TRBJ2-7	CASSESTFYEQYF	TGCGCCAGCAGTGAGTCCACCTTCTACGAGCAGTACTTC
TRBV20-1	.	TRBD2	TRBJ2-1	CSARDWASGGSSSYNEQFF	TGCAGTGCTAGAGATTGGGCTAGCGGGGGGTCCTCCTCCTACAATGAGCAGTTCTTC
TRBV20-1	many	.	TRBJ2-7	CSARAGTASYEQYF	TGCAGTGCTAGAGCCGGGACTGCATCCTACGAGCAGTACTTC
TRBV2	.	.	TRBJ1-1	CASSPGPRTEAFF	TGTGCCAGCAGTCCGGGCCCCAGAACTGAAGCTTTCTTT
TRBV12-3/TRBV12-4	.	.	TRBJ2-5	CASRERGETQYF	TGTGCCAGCAGGGAGAGGGGAGAGACCCAGTACTTC
TRBV12-3/TRBV12-4	few	TRBD2	TRBJ2-5	CASSPGTSGGALETQYF	TGTGCCAGCAGTCCCGGGACTAGCGGGGGGGCTTTGGAGACCCAGTACTTC
TRBV20-1	.	TRBD1	TRBJ1-5	CSARRTGGYQPQHF	TGCAGTGCTAGAAGGACAGGGGGATATCAGCCCCAGCATTTT
TRBV13	.	TRBD1	TRBJ1-1	CASSTPIRGRGAEAFF	TGTGCCAGCAGCACGCCCATCAGGGGGAGAGGCGCTGAAGCTTTCTTT
TRBV7-9	many	.	TRBJ2-1	CASSLPGSSYNEQFF	TGTGCCAGCAGCTTACCCGGAAGCTCCTACAATGAGCAGTTCTTC
TRBV6-5	few	.	TRBJ2-5	CASSFGNQETQYF	TGTGCCAGCAGTTTTGGCAACCAAGAGACCCAGTACTTC
TRBV7-2	.	.	TRBJ2-3	CASSPSWGSDTQYF	TGTGCCAGCAGCCCCTCCTGGGGATCAGATACGCAGTATTTT
TRBV20-1	.	.	TRBJ2-4	CSAVVGAKNIQYF	TGCAGTGCTGTGGTGGGAGCCAAAAACATTCAGTACTTC
TRBV28	few	TRBD2	TRBJ2-5	CASSSSAGGYWKTQYF	TGTGCCAGCAGTTCCTCAGCGGGGGGGTATTGGAAGACCCAGTACTTC
TRBV29-1	few	.	TRBJ2-3	CSVEDSFKPDLTDTQYF	TGCAGCGTTGAAGACTCCTTTAAACCAGACCTCACAGATACGCAGTATTTT
TRBV5-1	.	.	TRBJ2-7	CASSFAGSDEQYF	TGCGCCAGCAGCTTCGCGGGTAGCGACGAGCAGTACTTC
TRBV9	.	TRBD1	TRBJ2-4	CASSVNTGGGDIQYF	TGTGCCAGCAGCGTTAACACAGGGGGCGGAGACATTCAGTACTTC
TRBV12-3/TRBV12-4	.	TRBD1	TRBJ2-1	CATRRQGELYEQFF	TGTGCCACCCGAAGACAGGGGGAATTGTATGAGCAGTTCTTC
TRBV28	.	TRBD2	TRBJ2-1	CASCMRTSEYNEQFF	TGTGCCAGCTGTATGCGGACTAGCGAGTACAATGAGCAGTTCTTC
TRBV3-1	.	TRBD2	TRBJ2-3	CASSPRLAGDTDTQYF	TGTGCCAGCAGCCCCCGACTAGCGGGGGACACAGATACGCAGTATTTT
TRBV20-1	.	.	TRBJ2-7	CSAGGPYEQYF	TGCAGTGCTGGTGGGCCCTACGAGCAGTACTTC
TRBV6-1	few	.	TRBJ1-1	CASSKGVGTEAFF	TGTGCCAGTAGCAAAGGGGTGGGCACTGAAGCTTTCTTT
TRBV27	few	.	TRBJ1-1	CATRWGNTEAFF	TGTGCCACCCGCTGGGGGAACACTGAAGCTTTCTTT
TRBV15	few	.	TRBJ2-5	CATSREPGGGQETQYF	TGTGCCACCAGCAGAGAGCCAGGGGGAGGGCAAGAGACCCAGTACTTC
TRBV6-5	many	.	TRBJ2-3	CASFAGDTQYF	TGTGCCTCGTTCGCCGGAGATACGCAGTATTTT